The clone carrying this TCR beta chain was counted between two and nine times. Its target is unknown. The data originate from a study of vaccination effects on CD4 cells after COVID-19. Background on the study: ViraFEST expansion of antigen-specific CD4+ T cells with viral peptide pools preceded sequencing.

Generated by immunoSEQ multiplex PCR, the TCRdb table keeps only in-frame clones and is missing some. The repertoire holds 50,000 to 60,000 clones, with 60% to 85% as singletons. This CDR3 has 14 residues. V shed 1 base and J shed 4 bases, with 10 bases lying between them. CDR1 and CDR2 (germline): SGHTA, FQGNSA. Investigators separated out CD4+ T cells once 10 days of culture had passed. On days 3 and 7, fresh IL-2 medium replaced half the medium. The specimen was CD4+ T cells from PBMCs cultured without peptide, collected before COVID-19 vaccination. V gene TRBV7-2 combines with J gene TRBJ1-1; D is ambiguous. This receptor was identified in a human donor who received a COVID-19 vaccine. In DNA form, the CDR3 reads TGTGCCAGCAGCTTAGAGAACAGTCGCACTGAAGCTTTCTTT. Protein sequence: CASSLENSRTEAFF.